Listed here is a single T cell receptor (beta chain). Antigen: not known. The sample belongs to a study of blood T cells in healthy people across ages. The donors, all healthy, were Caucasians living in Russia, aged about 6 to 90. A minimum of 5 micrograms of total RNA was extracted per sample. CDR1 and CDR2 (germline): SGHTA, FQGNSA. This CDR3 region has 15 residues. Sample-barcoded 5' priming and a J-beta primer mix drove a second PCR of about 6 to 11 cycles. TCRdb reanalysed the 5' RACE reads using MiXCR and keeps one entry per CDR3 protein. The sample has about 770,000 distinct CDR3 sequences, approximately 44% seen once. Study-level results: Expanded clonotype shifts may have been confounded, as the donors had an unknown CMV status.

The chain couples TRBV7-2 to TRBJ2-4; D gene uncertain. The end of the DNA aligns better with TRBJ2-7, so the J call may be wrong. This receptor was taken from a man between 60 and 75 years old in good health. Sequenced material: blood. CDR3 nucleotides: TGTACCAGCAGCTTTGACACCGCCGGATTCTACGAGCAGTACTTC. It specifies CTSSFDTAGFYEQYF.